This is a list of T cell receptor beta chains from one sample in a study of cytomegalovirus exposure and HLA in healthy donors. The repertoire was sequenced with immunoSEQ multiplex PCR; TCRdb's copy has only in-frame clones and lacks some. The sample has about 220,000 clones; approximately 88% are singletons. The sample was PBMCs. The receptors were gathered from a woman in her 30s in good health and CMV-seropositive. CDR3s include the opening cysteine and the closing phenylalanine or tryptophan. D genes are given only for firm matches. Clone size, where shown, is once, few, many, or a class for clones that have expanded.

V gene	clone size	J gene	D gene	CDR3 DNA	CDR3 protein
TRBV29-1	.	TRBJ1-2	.	TGCAGCGTTCGGACTTTCAAGGGGGAGAAGACAGTAGGCTACACCTTC	CSVRTFKGEKTVGYTF
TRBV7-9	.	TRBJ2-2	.	TGTGCCAGCAGCCCCCCTAGCGCGAACACCGGGGAGCTGTTTTTT	CASSPPSANTGELFF
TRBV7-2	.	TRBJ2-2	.	TGTGCCAGCAGCTCCCTTGGGAGGTCGAACACCGGGGAGCTGTTTTTT	CASSSLGRSNTGELFF
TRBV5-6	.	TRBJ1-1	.	TGTGCCAGCAGTCGGGCTGGCACTGAAGCTTTCTTT	CASSRAGTEAFF
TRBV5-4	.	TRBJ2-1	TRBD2	TGTGCCAGCAGCACTGGACTAGCGGGAGATGAGCAGTTCTTC	CASSTGLAGDEQFF
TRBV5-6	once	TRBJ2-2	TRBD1	TGTGCCAGCAGCTTGTTGGGGGACAGGGATGTCACCGGGGAGCTGTTTTTT	CASSLLGDRDVTGELFF
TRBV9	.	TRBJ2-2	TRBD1	TGTGCCAGCAGCGGAACAGGGGGCACCGGGGAGCTGTTTTTT	CASSGTGGTGELFF
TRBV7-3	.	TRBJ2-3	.	TGTGCCAGCTCCGTAAGCATAGAAGCAGATACGCAGTATTTT	CASSVSIEADTQYF
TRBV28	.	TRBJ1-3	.	TGTGCCAGCAGTTTAGTGGGGGGTGGAAACACCATATATTTT	CASSLVGGGNTIYF
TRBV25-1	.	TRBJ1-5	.	TGTGCCAGCAGTGGAAACTCGGGGGAGCCCCAGCATTTT	CASSGNSGEPQHF
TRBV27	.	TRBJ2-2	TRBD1	TGTGCCAGCAGTTATTTGGGACAGATAACCGGGGAGCTGTTTTTT	CASSYLGQITGELFF
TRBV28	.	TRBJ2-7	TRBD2	TGTGCCAGCAGTTCGTCTAGCGGCTTCCTCTACGAGCAGTACTTC	CASSSSSGFLYEQYF
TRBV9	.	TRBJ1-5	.	TGTGCCAGCAGCGTATCTGGGGATAGCAATCAGCCCCAGCATTTT	CASSVSGDSNQPQHF